This T cell receptor (beta chain) derives from a study of regulatory T cells in long-lasting Graves disease. From germline, CDR1 is MGHRA and CDR2 YSYEKL. Trimming stripped 1 base from V and 3 bases from J, with 10 bases between. CDR3 length: 14 residues. Time point here: newly diagnosed GD, antithyroid drugs for less than 3 months. Extracted PBMC RNA gave rise to the TCR library. Patients were from an endocrinology department in Xi'an, China. Peripheral blood, at about 9 milliliters, went into EDTA tubes. Comments on this clonotype: Its cognate antigen is unknown.

Combining iRepertoire HTBI primers with Arm-PCR of CDR3 regions, the authors built TCR beta libraries. TCRdb called the multiplex PCR reads again in MiXCR, with one record for every CDR3 protein. The profile shows some 600,000 distinct CDR3 sequences, 15% to 20% of them singletons. Whole-study results and caveats: When disease was persistent, TRBV28, TRBJ1-2 and TRBJ2-5 were the favored segments.

The data also belong to a second study, concerning T cells in Graves' hyperthyroidism and ophthalmopathy. That study adds: Patients were excluded for uncontrolled infection, other autoimmune disease, pregnancy or lactation.

The chain uses TRBV4-1 and TRBJ2-7, with D perhaps matching TRBD1 (5 bases). This material consisted of peripheral blood mononuclear cells (PBMCs), taken at new diagnosis, from a patient treated with antithyroid drugs. This TCR was sampled from a man younger than 35 with Graves disease. Written as DNA, the CDR3 is TGCGCCAGCAGCCAAGGGCAGGGCGACTACGAGCAGTACTTC. This sequence encodes CASSQGQGDYEQYF.